The source of this T cell receptor (beta chain) is a study of liver allograft versus peripheral blood T cells. Study details: Transplanted livers held T cell receptor repertoires, and these were compared with repertoires in recipients' peripheral blood.

Germline assignment: CDR1 MNHEY and CDR2 SMNVEV (reference sequence). CDR3 length: 14 residues. V dropped 3 bases and J dropped 0 bases, with 6 bases sitting between them. By share, this clonotype ranks as medium-sized. The antigen is not known. MiXCR was run by TCRdb on the reads, yielding one entry per CDR3 protein. The data hold approximately 1,200 distinct CDR3 sequences, with 15% to 20% observed a single time. Study-wide points: Repertoires found inside liver allografts reportedly differed from T cell receptor repertoires in peripheral blood.

The chain employs TRBV27 and TRBJ1-5; D uncertain. The TCR was taken from a human patient who had a liver transplant. Some of these T cells may belong to the graft donor. The CDR3 loop reads CASSFSYSNQPQHF. CDR3 nucleotide sequence: TGTGCCAGCAGTTTCTCCTATAGCAATCAGCCCCAGCATTTT.